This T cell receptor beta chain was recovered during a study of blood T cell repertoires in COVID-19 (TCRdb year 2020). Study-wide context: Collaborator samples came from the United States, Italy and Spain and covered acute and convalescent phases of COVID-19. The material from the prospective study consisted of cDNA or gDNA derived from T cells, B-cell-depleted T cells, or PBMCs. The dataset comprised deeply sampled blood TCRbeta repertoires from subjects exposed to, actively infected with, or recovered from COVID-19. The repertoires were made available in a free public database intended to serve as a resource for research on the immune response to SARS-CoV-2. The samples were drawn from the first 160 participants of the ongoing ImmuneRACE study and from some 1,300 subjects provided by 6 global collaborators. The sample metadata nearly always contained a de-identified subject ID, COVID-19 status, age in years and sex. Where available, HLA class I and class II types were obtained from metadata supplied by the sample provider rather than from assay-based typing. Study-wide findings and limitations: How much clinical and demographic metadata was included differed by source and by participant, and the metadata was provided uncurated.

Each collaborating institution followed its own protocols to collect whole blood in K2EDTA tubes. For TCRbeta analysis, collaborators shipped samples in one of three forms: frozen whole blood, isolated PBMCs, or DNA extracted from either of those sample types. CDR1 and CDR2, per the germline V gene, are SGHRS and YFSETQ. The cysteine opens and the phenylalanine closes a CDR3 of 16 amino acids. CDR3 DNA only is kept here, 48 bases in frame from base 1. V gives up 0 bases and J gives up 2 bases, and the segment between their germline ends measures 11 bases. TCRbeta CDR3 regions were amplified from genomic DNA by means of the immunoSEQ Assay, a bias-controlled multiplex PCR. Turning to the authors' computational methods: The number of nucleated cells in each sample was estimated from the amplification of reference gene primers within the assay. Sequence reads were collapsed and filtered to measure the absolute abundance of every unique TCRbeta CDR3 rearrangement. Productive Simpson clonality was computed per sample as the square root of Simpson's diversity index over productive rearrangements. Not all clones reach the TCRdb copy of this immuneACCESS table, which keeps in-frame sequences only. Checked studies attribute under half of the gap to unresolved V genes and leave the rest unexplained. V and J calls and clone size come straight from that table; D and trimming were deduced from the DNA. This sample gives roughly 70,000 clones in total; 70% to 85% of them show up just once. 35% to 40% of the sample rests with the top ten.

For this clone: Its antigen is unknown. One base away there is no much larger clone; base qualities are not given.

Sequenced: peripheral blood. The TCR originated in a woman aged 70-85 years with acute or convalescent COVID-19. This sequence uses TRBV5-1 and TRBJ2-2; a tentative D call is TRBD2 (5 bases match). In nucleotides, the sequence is TGCGCCAGCAGCTTGGCGGTCCTAGCTAACACCGGGGAGCTGTTTTTT. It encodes CASSLAVLANTGELFF.